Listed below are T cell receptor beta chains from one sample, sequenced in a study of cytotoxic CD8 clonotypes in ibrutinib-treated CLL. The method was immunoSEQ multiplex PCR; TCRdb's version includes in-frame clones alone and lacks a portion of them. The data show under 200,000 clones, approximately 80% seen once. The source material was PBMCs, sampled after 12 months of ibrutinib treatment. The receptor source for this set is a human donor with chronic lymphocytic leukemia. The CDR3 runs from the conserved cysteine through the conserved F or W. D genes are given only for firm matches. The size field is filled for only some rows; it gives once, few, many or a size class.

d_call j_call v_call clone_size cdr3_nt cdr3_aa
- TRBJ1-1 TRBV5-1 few TGCGCCAGCACCCCGACAGGAATGTTAACTGAAGCTTTCTTT CASTPTGMLTEAFF
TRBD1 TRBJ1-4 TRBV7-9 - TGTGCCAGCAGCCAAACAGGGGATGGGGAACTGTTTTTT CASSQTGDGELFF
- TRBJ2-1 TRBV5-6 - TGTGCCAGCAGCTTAGGGACTTTCAATGAGCAGTTCTTC CASSLGTFNEQFF
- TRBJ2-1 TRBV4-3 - TGCGCCAGCAGCCAAGATCTAGTATTCTCCTACAATGAGCAGTTCTTC CASSQDLVFSYNEQFF
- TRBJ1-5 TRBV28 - TGTGCCAGCAGTTGGGGCAGCATCAGTCAGCCCCAGCATTTT CASSWGSISQPQHF
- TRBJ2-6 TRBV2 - TGTGCCAGCAGTGAGACGGGATCTGGGGCCAACGTCCTGACTTTC CASSETGSGANVLTF
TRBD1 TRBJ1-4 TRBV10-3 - TGTGCCATCAGTGGGACAGGGCCTAATGAAAAACTGTTTTTT CAISGTGPNEKLFF
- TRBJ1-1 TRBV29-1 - TGCAGCGCGTCAAGAGGGGTGACTGAAGCTTTCTTT CSASRGVTEAFF
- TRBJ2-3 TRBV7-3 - TGTGCCAGCAGCCGTTCTAGCACAGATACGCAGTATTTT CASSRSSTDTQYF
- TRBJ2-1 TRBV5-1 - TGCGCCAGCACTCCCCCTGCTAGCTTAGGTGAGCAGTTCTTC CASTPPASLGEQFF
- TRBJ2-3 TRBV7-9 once TGTGCCAGCAGCTTGGGGGATACTAGCACAGATACGCAGTATTTT CASSLGDTSTDTQYF
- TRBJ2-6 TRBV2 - TGTGCCAGCAGGATAATAGGAGGCCAGCTCTCTGGGGCCAACGTCCTGACTTTC CASRIIGGQLSGANVLTF
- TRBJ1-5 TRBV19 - TGTGCCAGTAGTATAGGGGGGGCAAGCAATCAGCCCCAGCATTTT CASSIGGASNQPQHF
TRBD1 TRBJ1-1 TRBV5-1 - TGCGCCAGCAGACCACGACAGGGTGGCACTGAAGCTTTCTTT CASRPRQGGTEAFF
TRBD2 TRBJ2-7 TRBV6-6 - TGTGCCAGCAGTCTCGGGACTAGCGGGAGTTACGAGCAGTACTTC CASSLGTSGSYEQYF
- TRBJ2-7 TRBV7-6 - TGTGCCAGCAGCTTAGTTGCAAACCAACTTACCTACGAGCAGTACTTC CASSLVANQLTYEQYF
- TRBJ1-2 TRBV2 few TGTGCCAGCAGGCGACTGGGGGACTACACCTTC CASRRLGDYTF
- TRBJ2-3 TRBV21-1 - TGTGCCAGCAGCAAGTCCCCGAAATGGGGAGGGAGCACAGATACGCAGTATTTT CASSKSPKWGGSTDTQYF
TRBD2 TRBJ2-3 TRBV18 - TGTGCCAGCTCACCAGGGGGACTAGGGAACACAGATACGCAGTATTTT CASSPGGLGNTDTQYF
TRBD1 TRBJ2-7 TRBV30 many TGTGCCTGGAGTAGGACCGGGACAGGGGCCTACGAGCAGTACTTC CAWSRTGTGAYEQYF